This T cell receptor beta chain originates from a study of control samples from healthy donors and cancer patients (dated by TCRdb to the early 2020s). Measured from the cysteine to the phenylalanine, the CDR3 is 13 residues long. Only the CDR3 portion is preserved as DNA: 39 bases, with reading frame beginning at the first base. A distance of 15 bases separates the germline ends of V and J, which lose 2 bases and 11 bases respectively. Sequences SGHRS (CDR1) and YFSETQ (CDR2) are obtained from the germline V gene. As to this clone: Its antigen target is currently unknown. Base-call qualities are not available, and no considerably larger clone is one nucleotide away.

Receptors were amplified or captured by the immunoSEQ multiplex PCR assay. This is the immuneACCESS table as TCRdb keeps it, with only in-frame sequences that have V and J called. A part of the clones is gone; compared with another copy, unresolved V genes explain less than half, and the rest is unexplained. The sample table records 60,000 to 75,000 clones; 83% of these occur just once. The leading ten clones occupy roughly 14% of the sample. This TCR derives from a man between 60 and 75 years old in good health. The sequenced material came from blood. The chain employs TRBV5-1 and TRBJ2-3, with TRBD2 as a weak D call on 6 bases. The DNA is TGCGCCAGCAGCTTACCTCCAGGAGGGATGCAGTATTTT. The encoded protein is CASSLPPGGMQYF.